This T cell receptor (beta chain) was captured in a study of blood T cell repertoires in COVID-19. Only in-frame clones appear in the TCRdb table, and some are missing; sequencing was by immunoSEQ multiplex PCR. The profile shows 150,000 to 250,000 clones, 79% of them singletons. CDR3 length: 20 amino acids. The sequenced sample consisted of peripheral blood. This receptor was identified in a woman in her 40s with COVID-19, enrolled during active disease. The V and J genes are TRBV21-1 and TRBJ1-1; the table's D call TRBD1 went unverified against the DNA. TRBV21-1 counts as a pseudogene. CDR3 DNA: TGTGCCAGCAGCAAAGAGTTGGCCAGTGACAGCCTCCCGAAGAACACTGAAGCTTTCTTT. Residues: CASSKELASDSLPKNTEAFF.